The present TCR beta chain was sequenced within a study of shared clonotypes between healthy human individuals. The study, taken as a whole, reports: Since donors were few, the genetic and exposure-history diversity represented was limited.

CDR1 MNHNS and CDR2 SASEGT come from the germline V gene. There are 16 residues in the CDR3. With 4 bases removed from V and 0 bases from J, the gap between germline ends came to 14 bases. Libraries were prepared by immunoSEQ multiplex PCR; TCRdb keeps only in-frame clonotypes and omits some of them. This table holds about 2.4 million clones, just over 90% found once. As regards this clone: Its antigen is not known.

This receptor was taken from a man younger than 30 in good health. The J gene is TRBJ2-3, the V gene TRBV6-1, with D unresolved. Material for sequencing was naive CD4+ T cells sorted from blood. This sample's subset: CD45RA+ positively selected. The DNA for the CDR3 is TGTGCCAGCAGTGGCCCGTCCCACTCTAGCACAGATACGCAGTATTTT. It specifies CASSGPSHSSTDTQYF.